This T cell receptor beta chain comes out of a study of blood T cells in healthy people across ages. There are a few counts of this clonotype. Primers used in a second PCR of about 6 to 11 cycles were a sample-barcoded 5' primer and a J-beta primer mix. TCRdb fed the 5' RACE reads into MiXCR, producing one record per CDR3 protein. Of roughly 1.5 million distinct CDR3 sequences in the sample, 42% were seen once. With 4 bases removed from V and 3 bases from J, the gap between germline ends came to 10 bases. Germline V gives CDR1 SGHRS, CDR2 YFSETQ. The CDR3 contains 14 residues. Input material: blood. The source of this sequence is a young woman in good health. The V gene is TRBV5-1, the J gene TRBJ2-2; no reliable D call. CDR3 sequence: CASSTRTDTGELFF. CDR3 nucleotides: TGCGCCAGCAGCACCAGGACCGACACCGGGGAGCTGTTTTTT.